These T cell receptor beta chains were read from a single sample in a study of T-cell memory formation after mild COVID-19. In TCRdb, the 5' RACE reads were re-called with MiXCR into one record per CDR3 protein. The profile shows about 320,000 distinct CDR3 sequences, roughly 13% of them singletons. Sequencing input: PBMCs or a T cell subset sorted from them (not recorded which). These receptors all stem from a man between 18 and 29 years old who had mild COVID-19 (a few samples of this study predate the infection). Cell type and time point are not known. Each CDR3 is given with its conserved first and last residue. The D gene is left open where the match is weak. Rows may omit the clone size; those that give it use once, few, many or a size class.

11	-	TRBV23-1	-	TRBJ2-3	CASMDTDTQYF	TGCGCCAGCATGGACACAGATACGCAGTATTTT
14	-	TRBV7-9	-	TRBJ1-1	CASSSSSTNTEAFF	TGTGCCAGCAGCTCGTCCAGTACGAACACTGAAGCTTTCTTT
13	-	TRBV6-2/TRBV6-3	few	TRBJ2-4	CASSSSRPNIQYF	TGTGCCAGCAGTTCATCGAGGCCAAACATTCAGTACTTC
14	-	TRBV6-1	once	TRBJ1-4	CASSVATGHEKLFF	TGTGCCAGCAGTGTGGCCACCGGACATGAAAAACTGTTTTTT
18	TRBD1	TRBV7-3	-	TRBJ2-1	CASSSPHPETGVEGEQFF	TGTGCCAGCAGCTCCCCCCACCCCGAGACAGGGGTGGAAGGGGAGCAGTTCTTC
14	TRBD1	TRBV19	-	TRBJ1-1	CASSRQGFGTEAFF	TGTGCCAGTAGTAGACAGGGGTTCGGCACTGAAGCTTTCTTT
14	-	TRBV6-5	many	TRBJ2-1	CASRRVTVDNEQFF	TGTGCCAGCAGGAGGGTGACCGTTGACAATGAGCAGTTCTTC
17	TRBD1	TRBV24-1	-	TRBJ1-4	CATSDSDSTGLGEKLFF	TGTGCCACCAGTGATTCCGATTCGACAGGGTTGGGCGAAAAACTGTTTTTT
16	-	TRBV25-1	-	TRBJ1-6	CASSEYKTSYNSPLHF	TGTGCCAGCAGTGAATATAAGACCTCCTATAATTCACCCCTCCACTTT
15	TRBD2	TRBV7-3	-	TRBJ2-2	CATAEAGGSAGELFF	TGTGCCACCGCGGAGGCGGGGGGGTCGGCCGGGGAGCTGTTTTTT
16	TRBD2	TRBV7-2	-	TRBJ2-7	CASSPRLAGGFYEQYF	TGTGCCAGCAGCCCCCGACTAGCGGGGGGTTTCTACGAGCAGTACTTC
13	-	TRBV7-2	few	TRBJ1-5	CASSIDRQGTQHF	TGTGCCAGCAGCATAGACCGCCAAGGGACCCAGCATTTT
14	TRBD1	TRBV5-1	few	TRBJ1-6	CASSFKGADSPLHF	TGCGCCAGCAGCTTTAAGGGGGCGGATTCACCCCTCCACTTT
15	-	TRBV7-2	-	TRBJ1-5	CASSRDGRLNQPQHF	TGTGCCAGCAGCCGGGATGGCAGGCTCAATCAGCCCCAGCATTTT
15	TRBD1	TRBV27	-	TRBJ1-2	CASSLGQGAGYGYTF	TGTGCCAGCAGTCTGGGACAGGGGGCAGGATATGGCTACACCTTC
15	-	TRBV7-6	-	TRBJ2-3	CASSYWAGSTDTQYF	TGTGCCAGCAGCTATTGGGCCGGTAGCACAGATACGCAGTATTTT
18	-	TRBV12-5	-	TRBJ2-7	CASGLVLPNSFSSYEQYF	TGTGCTAGTGGTTTGGTACTCCCTAACTCCTTTAGCTCCTACGAGCAGTACTTC
16	-	TRBV5-4	-	TRBJ2-3	CASSLGGRGVTDTQYF	TGTGCCAGCAGCTTGGGGGGAAGGGGAGTGACAGATACGCAGTATTTT
14	-	TRBV19	-	TRBJ1-6	CASSIAPGDSPLHF	TGTGCCAGTAGTATAGCCCCCGGCGATTCACCCCTCCACTTT
14	-	TRBV19	few	TRBJ1-5	CASSYRVGNQPQHF	TGTGCCAGTAGTTACAGGGTCGGCAATCAGCCCCAGCATTTT
15	TRBD2	TRBV12-3/TRBV12-4	-	TRBJ2-1	CASSPFETSVDEQFF	TGTGCCAGCAGCCCGTTTGAGACTAGCGTAGATGAGCAGTTCTTC
13	-	TRBV3-1	few	TRBJ1-2	CASSQEGQHGYTF	TGTGCCAGCAGCCAAGAGGGGCAGCATGGCTACACCTTC
13	-	TRBV29-1	few	TRBJ1-6	CSARQDYNSPLHF	TGCAGCGCGCGACAGGATTATAATTCACCCCTCCACTTT
13	-	TRBV28	-	TRBJ2-5	CASSNGVGETQYF	TGTGCCAGCAGTAACGGGGTGGGGGAGACCCAGTACTTC
13	TRBD1	TRBV12-3/TRBV12-4	many	TRBJ2-7	CASSFDRDYEQYF	TGTGCCAGCAGCTTTGACAGGGACTACGAGCAGTACTTC
18	TRBD2	TRBV4-3	few	TRBJ2-3	CASSQDARTSGGADTQYF	TGCGCCAGCAGCCAAGATGCAAGGACTAGCGGGGGGGCTGATACGCAGTATTTT
15	TRBD1	TRBV24-1	-	TRBJ1-5	CATSDSGTGDQPQHF	TGTGCCACCAGTGATTCGGGGACAGGAGATCAGCCCCAGCATTTT
15	TRBD2	TRBV5-4	few	TRBJ2-3	CASRVALAGTDTQYF	TGTGCCAGCAGGGTGGCACTAGCGGGGACAGATACGCAGTATTTT